The clone carrying this TCR beta chain was detected a few times. Its antigen is not known. Per the germline V gene, CDR1 is SGHVS and CDR2 is FQNEAQ. This CDR3 has 13 residues. V gave up 11 bases and J gave up 1 base; unmatched junction bases: 7. This entry belongs to a study of T cells in Graves' hyperthyroidism and ophthalmopathy. Study-level results: Median prediction lead before ophthalmopathy onset was 6 to 8 months with the model.

RNA transcripts gave rise to amplified TCR beta CDR3 regions. RT-PCR in the first round (using the HTBI primer set) targeted the TCR CDR3. Each CDR3 protein is one row after TCRdb ran MiXCR on the multiplex PCR reads. The repertoire has almost 600,000 distinct CDR3 sequences, around 45% of them found once; the top ten carry about 7.8%. Stable Graves' hyperthyroidism meant no ophthalmopathy progression within 18 months. The receptor was derived from a woman aged 18 to 35 with Graves' hyperthyroidism. Sample: peripheral blood or thyroid tissue (not recorded which). The chain has TRBV7-8 and TRBJ1-1; 7 bases match TRBD1. CDR3 DNA: TGTGCCGGGAGACAGGGAGAGAACACTGAAGCTTTCTTT. It specifies CAGRQGENTEAFF. Complete variable domain (other parts from reference TRBV7-8 and TRBJ1-1): GAGVSQSPRYKVAKRGQDVALRCDPISGHVSLFWYQQALGQGPEFLTYFQNEAQLDKSGLPSDRFFAERPEGSVSTLKIQRTQQEDSAVYLCAGRQGENTEAFFGQGTRLTVV.